This record concerns one TCR beta chain sequence. This sample is part of a study of T-cell reconstitution after alpha-beta-depleted transplantation in children. During its preparation, the TCRbeta library received unique molecular identifiers. Each CDR3 protein gets one entry after TCRdb re-called the PCR reads with MiXCR. The sample gives about 640,000 distinct CDR3 sequences, 16% of which show up once; approximately 1% is in the top ten. The input for sequencing was PBMCs from the stem cell graft donor, taken from the stem cell graft. This TCR derives from a human donor who donated a stem cell graft to a child with acute myeloid leukemia.

The CDR3 region is CASSFRGTGGATGANVLTF. The DNA for the CDR3 is TGTGCCAGCAGTTTCCGAGGGACAGGGGGCGCAACTGGGGCCAACGTCCTGACTTTC. This chain uses TRBV27 with TRBJ2-6, with TRBD1 identical over 12 bases. V dropped 3 bases and J dropped 2; count of bases not matched to a gene: 8. Germline CDR1 reads MNHEY; CDR2 reads SMNVEV (reference sequence). The CDR3 has 19 amino acids.